These T cell receptor beta chains were read from a single sample in a study of spatial heterogeneity in lung cancer. TCRdb fed the 5' RACE reads into MiXCR, producing one record per CDR3 protein. This sample has tens of thousands of distinct CDR3 sequences, with about 12% found just once. Sequencing used PBMCs, obtained at surgery. These receptors came from a male donor with early-stage non-small cell lung cancer. Each CDR3 is given with its conserved first and last residue. The D gene is left open where the match is weak. Clone size is not always given. Where it is, it says once, few, many or a class for expanded clones.

TRBJ1-1 TRBV6-5 TRBD1 . CASSYYTGADEAFF TGTGCCAGCAGTTACTATACAGGGGCGGATGAAGCTTTCTTT
TRBJ1-5 TRBV23-1 TRBD1 . CASSHPPGTEASNQPQHF TGCGCCAGCAGTCACCCCCCCGGGACAGAGGCTAGCAATCAGCCCCAGCATTTT
TRBJ2-7 TRBV2 TRBD1 . CASAWGSGTGDSYEQYF TGTGCCAGCGCCTGGGGGTCCGGGACAGGGGATTCCTACGAGCAGTACTTC
TRBJ2-7 TRBV29-1 . many CSPLLGGVQYF TGCAGCCCCCTTCTGGGGGGCGTGCAGTACTTC
TRBJ2-5 TRBV29-1 TRBD2 many CSVVPAGVQETQYF TGCAGCGTTGTTCCAGCGGGGGTTCAAGAGACCCAGTACTTC
TRBJ2-5 TRBV27 . few CASSPDRGSSPQYF TGTGCCAGCAGCCCGGACAGAGGGTCCTCGCCCCAGTACTTC
TRBJ1-2 TRBV3-1 . many CASSQADRFYTF TGTGCCAGCAGCCAAGCGGACAGATTCTACACCTTC
TRBJ2-3 TRBV20-1 TRBD2 few CSARDDGGGADTQYF TGCAGTGCTAGAGATGACGGCGGGGGGGCAGATACGCAGTATTTT
TRBJ2-5 TRBV20-1 TRBD1 few CSARDRPKETQYF TGCAGTGCGAGGGACAGGCCCAAAGAGACCCAGTACTTC
TRBJ1-1 TRBV2 . few CATHRDLRTEAFF TGTGCCACCCACAGGGATCTTCGAACTGAAGCTTTCTTT
TRBJ1-1 TRBV20-1 TRBD1 few CSARDATGGTEAFF TGCAGTGCTAGAGATGCTACAGGGGGCACTGAAGCTTTCTTT
TRBJ2-1 TRBV2 . few CASLPSNGVGEQFF TGTGCCAGTCTTCCTAGTAACGGAGTGGGTGAGCAGTTCTTC
TRBJ2-3 TRBV20-1 TRBD2 . CSALAGALSTDTQYF TGCAGTGCTTTAGCGGGAGCGTTAAGCACAGATACGCAGTATTTT
TRBJ2-5 TRBV23-1 . . CASSQSWAVTRETQYF TGCGCCAGCAGTCAATCATGGGCGGTAACTCGGGAGACCCAGTACTTC
TRBJ2-3 TRBV5-1 TRBD2 . CASSLGSGGTDTQYF TGCGCCAGCAGCTTGGGCAGCGGGGGCACAGATACGCAGTATTTT
TRBJ1-1 TRBV2 . . CASPTRSEAFF TGTGCCAGCCCGACCCGAAGCGAAGCTTTCTTT
TRBJ1-4 TRBV30 . few CAWSGTSGYEKLFF TGTGCCTGGAGTGGAACAAGCGGCTACGAAAAACTGTTTTTT
TRBJ2-4 TRBV5-4 TRBD2 . CASSTDGLARPGFNIQYF TGTGCCAGCAGCACTGATGGACTAGCGCGACCCGGTTTTAACATTCAGTACTTC